These T cell receptor beta chains were read from a single sample in a study of T-cell memory formation after mild COVID-19. MiXCR, applied by TCRdb to the 5' RACE reads, yields one record per CDR3 protein. The sample has fewer than 110,000 distinct CDR3 sequences, 13% to 15% seen once. Material for sequencing was PBMCs or a T cell subset sorted from them (not recorded which). Receptors were obtained from a man between 18 and 29 years old who had mild COVID-19 (a few samples of this study predate the infection). Cell type and time point are not known. CDR3s include the opening cysteine and the closing phenylalanine or tryptophan. The D gene is left open where the match is weak. Size is omitted from some rows. Given values are once, few, many or a class for expanded clones.

abundance: many; j_gene: TRBJ2-3; d_gene: TRBD2; v_gene: TRBV7-9; CDR3nt: TGTGCCAGCAGCCGGACTAGCGGGGCCACAGATACGCAGTATTTT; CDR3aa: CASSRTSGATDTQYF
abundance: .; j_gene: TRBJ1-5; d_gene: TRBD1; v_gene: TRBV20-1; CDR3nt: TGCAGTGCTAGAGTCCGGACAGGGGGTCTTAGCAATCAGCCCCAGCATTTT; CDR3aa: CSARVRTGGLSNQPQHF
abundance: .; j_gene: TRBJ2-7; d_gene: TRBD2; v_gene: TRBV11-2; CDR3nt: TGTGCCAGCCGTAGCGGGGGGAGCTCCTACGAGCAGTACTTC; CDR3aa: CASRSGGSSYEQYF
abundance: few; j_gene: TRBJ2-3; d_gene: .; v_gene: TRBV9; CDR3nt: TGTGCCAGCAGCGAAAGCGGGTACCGCACAGATACGCAGTATTTT; CDR3aa: CASSESGYRTDTQYF
abundance: many; j_gene: TRBJ2-4; d_gene: .; v_gene: TRBV4-1; CDR3nt: TGCGCCAGCAGCCAAGAAGCCGGTGGTGTTGACATTCAGTACTTC; CDR3aa: CASSQEAGGVDIQYF
abundance: .; j_gene: TRBJ2-1; d_gene: .; v_gene: TRBV4-1; CDR3nt: TGCGCCAGCAGCCAGGAGACTAGTCCCTTAGGCAATGAGCAGTTCTTC; CDR3aa: CASSQETSPLGNEQFF
abundance: few; j_gene: TRBJ1-5; d_gene: .; v_gene: TRBV6-2/TRBV6-3; CDR3nt: TGTGCCAGCAGTTACTCGAGGGGTCAGCCCCAGCATTTT; CDR3aa: CASSYSRGQPQHF
abundance: few; j_gene: TRBJ2-5; d_gene: .; v_gene: TRBV4-1; CDR3nt: TGCGCCAGCAGCCCGAGATCCCAAGAGACCCAGTACTTC; CDR3aa: CASSPRSQETQYF
abundance: .; j_gene: TRBJ2-5; d_gene: .; v_gene: TRBV5-1; CDR3nt: TGCGCCAGCAGCTTGGATCCAGCAGGCCAAGAGACCCAGTACTTC; CDR3aa: CASSLDPAGQETQYF
abundance: few; j_gene: TRBJ1-5; d_gene: TRBD1; v_gene: TRBV12-3/TRBV12-4; CDR3nt: TGTGCCAGCGGGCAGGGGGGTGGTCAGCCCCAGCATTTT; CDR3aa: CASGQGGGQPQHF
abundance: few; j_gene: TRBJ1-4; d_gene: TRBD1; v_gene: TRBV5-6; CDR3nt: TGTGCCAGCAGCTTGGAGGGGGCGTGGGAAAAACTGTTTTTT; CDR3aa: CASSLEGAWEKLFF
abundance: .; j_gene: TRBJ1-1; d_gene: .; v_gene: TRBV6-6; CDR3nt: TGTGCCAGCAGGTTCCGGGACGGCTTGAACACTGAAGCTTTCTTT; CDR3aa: CASRFRDGLNTEAFF
abundance: once; j_gene: TRBJ1-5; d_gene: .; v_gene: TRBV3-1; CDR3nt: TGTGCCAGCAGCCAAGATTTGGTCCGGGGTCAGCCCCAGCATTTT; CDR3aa: CASSQDLVRGQPQHF
abundance: many; j_gene: TRBJ1-1; d_gene: TRBD1; v_gene: TRBV29-1; CDR3nt: TGCAGCGTTGAGTCAGTGGGACAGGGCGGTCGGGCGGGAGAAGCTTTCTTT; CDR3aa: CSVESVGQGGRAGEAFF
abundance: .; j_gene: TRBJ2-7; d_gene: .; v_gene: TRBV4-1; CDR3nt: TGCGCCAGCAGTTACCGGGACACCCCCTACGAGCAGTACTTC; CDR3aa: CASSYRDTPYEQYF
abundance: few; j_gene: TRBJ1-5; d_gene: .; v_gene: TRBV4-1; CDR3nt: TGCGCCAGCAGCCAAGGACAGATCAATCAGCCCCAGCATTTT; CDR3aa: CASSQGQINQPQHF
abundance: .; j_gene: TRBJ1-4; d_gene: .; v_gene: TRBV5-1; CDR3nt: TGCGCCAGCAGCTTGGAAGGGTGGAATGAAAAACTGTTTTTT; CDR3aa: CASSLEGWNEKLFF
abundance: .; j_gene: TRBJ2-4; d_gene: TRBD2; v_gene: TRBV7-9; CDR3nt: TGTGCCAGCAGCTTCGCTTGGACTAGCGGGGGTCTAGCCAAAAACATTCAGTACTTC; CDR3aa: CASSFAWTSGGLAKNIQYF
abundance: few; j_gene: TRBJ2-2; d_gene: TRBD1; v_gene: TRBV7-9; CDR3nt: TGTGCCAGCAGCTTAGTCCCGACAGGGTACGCCGGGGAGCTGTTTTTT; CDR3aa: CASSLVPTGYAGELFF
abundance: .; j_gene: TRBJ2-1; d_gene: .; v_gene: TRBV7-9; CDR3nt: TGTGCCAGCAGCTTAGGGTCAGTGGGGGCCTTTTACAATGAGCAGTTCTTC; CDR3aa: CASSLGSVGAFYNEQFF
abundance: many; j_gene: TRBJ2-2; d_gene: .; v_gene: TRBV6-5; CDR3nt: TGTGCCAGTATCCACACTTCGGGACACACGAACACCGGGGAGCTGTTTTTT; CDR3aa: CASIHTSGHTNTGELFF
abundance: once; j_gene: TRBJ2-2; d_gene: TRBD2; v_gene: TRBV2; CDR3nt: TGTGCCAGCAGTGTAACTAGCGGGGGGCTTGCGAACACCGGGGAGCTGTTTTTT; CDR3aa: CASSVTSGGLANTGELFF
abundance: few; j_gene: TRBJ1-4; d_gene: .; v_gene: TRBV7-6; CDR3nt: TGTGCCAGCAGCCCGCGGACAGCTGGGGATGAAAAACTGTTTTTT; CDR3aa: CASSPRTAGDEKLFF
abundance: .; j_gene: TRBJ2-4; d_gene: .; v_gene: TRBV7-8; CDR3nt: TGTGCCAGCAGCTTAGCCTTGGGGTTGGACATTCAGTACTTC; CDR3aa: CASSLALGLDIQYF
abundance: .; j_gene: TRBJ1-6; d_gene: .; v_gene: TRBV12-3/TRBV12-4; CDR3nt: TGTGCCAGCAGTTTGGGGGGGGAGGGTTCACCCCTCCACTTT; CDR3aa: CASSLGGEGSPLHF
abundance: .; j_gene: TRBJ2-1; d_gene: .; v_gene: TRBV7-6; CDR3nt: TGTGCCAGCAGCTTAGATGGGTGGAATGAGCAGTTCTTC; CDR3aa: CASSLDGWNEQFF
abundance: .; j_gene: TRBJ1-1; d_gene: .; v_gene: TRBV7-6; CDR3nt: TGTGCCAGCAGCTTAGATTTGGGTTGGGGGAACACTGAAGCTTTCTTT; CDR3aa: CASSLDLGWGNTEAFF
abundance: .; j_gene: TRBJ1-2; d_gene: .; v_gene: TRBV7-9; CDR3nt: TGTGCCAGCAGCCCGCCCCTGGGGGGGGACTATGGCTACACCTTC; CDR3aa: CASSPPLGGDYGYTF
abundance: few; j_gene: TRBJ2-1; d_gene: TRBD2; v_gene: TRBV6-5; CDR3nt: TGTGCCAGCAGTTTAGTTGGTCGGACTAGCGGGTTGTACAATGAGCAGTTCTTC; CDR3aa: CASSLVGRTSGLYNEQFF
abundance: few; j_gene: TRBJ2-1; d_gene: .; v_gene: TRBV12-3/TRBV12-4; CDR3nt: TGTGCCAGCAGTTGGACCACCGGGGAGCAGTTCTTC; CDR3aa: CASSWTTGEQFF
abundance: .; j_gene: TRBJ2-5; d_gene: TRBD2; v_gene: TRBV9; CDR3nt: TGTGCCAGCAGCGTAGGACCTAGCGGGGACCAAGAGACCCAGTACTTC; CDR3aa: CASSVGPSGDQETQYF
abundance: .; j_gene: TRBJ1-3; d_gene: .; v_gene: TRBV4-3; CDR3nt: TGCGCCAGCAGCCAAGATAGTCAGTCCGGAAACACCATATATTTT; CDR3aa: CASSQDSQSGNTIYF
abundance: .; j_gene: TRBJ2-7; d_gene: .; v_gene: TRBV2; CDR3nt: TGTGCCAGCAGTAGGGTCTCCAAGCAGTACTTC; CDR3aa: CASSRVSKQYF
abundance: .; j_gene: TRBJ2-1; d_gene: .; v_gene: TRBV14; CDR3nt: TGTGCCAGCAGCCAAGCCGGCGGGATGTCTAGGAATGAGCAGTTCTTC; CDR3aa: CASSQAGGMSRNEQFF
abundance: .; j_gene: TRBJ1-4; d_gene: TRBD1; v_gene: TRBV7-9; CDR3nt: TGTGCCAGCAGCTCGCCCTTACAGGGGCCTGGTGAAAAACTGTTTTTT; CDR3aa: CASSSPLQGPGEKLFF
abundance: few; j_gene: TRBJ2-7; d_gene: .; v_gene: TRBV4-2; CDR3nt: TGTGCCAGCAGCCAAGGGTCCGAGCAGTACTTC; CDR3aa: CASSQGSEQYF
abundance: few; j_gene: TRBJ2-3; d_gene: TRBD2; v_gene: TRBV7-3; CDR3nt: TGTGCCAGCAGCTCCGTGACTAGCGGGGGCACAGATACGCAGTATTTT; CDR3aa: CASSSVTSGGTDTQYF
abundance: .; j_gene: TRBJ2-2; d_gene: TRBD2; v_gene: TRBV15; CDR3nt: TGTGCCACCAGCAGAGGGGCTAGCGGGAGGGCCAGGGAGCTGTTTTTT; CDR3aa: CATSRGASGRARELFF
abundance: few; j_gene: TRBJ1-1; d_gene: .; v_gene: TRBV7-2; CDR3nt: TGTGCCAGCAGTCCCCTGGGATCGATGAACACTGAAGCTTTCTTT; CDR3aa: CASSPLGSMNTEAFF
abundance: few; j_gene: TRBJ2-5; d_gene: .; v_gene: TRBV6-5; CDR3nt: TGTGCCAGCAGTACAGGACAGCAAGAGACCCAGTACTTC; CDR3aa: CASSTGQQETQYF
abundance: .; j_gene: TRBJ2-3; d_gene: TRBD2; v_gene: TRBV4-1; CDR3nt: TGCGCCAGCAGCCCCGGGACTAGATCAGATACGCAGTATTTT; CDR3aa: CASSPGTRSDTQYF
abundance: few; j_gene: TRBJ2-7; d_gene: .; v_gene: TRBV7-9; CDR3nt: TGTGCCAGCAGCCGTGGAGAATTGGCCTACGAGCAGTACTTC; CDR3aa: CASSRGELAYEQYF
abundance: few; j_gene: TRBJ2-3; d_gene: .; v_gene: TRBV9; CDR3nt: TGTGCCAGCAGCGTCGAGGGTACAGATACGCAGTATTTT; CDR3aa: CASSVEGTDTQYF
abundance: .; j_gene: TRBJ2-7; d_gene: .; v_gene: TRBV12-3/TRBV12-4; CDR3nt: TGTGCCAGCAGTCCTCAACGGTACGAGCAGTACTTC; CDR3aa: CASSPQRYEQYF
abundance: .; j_gene: TRBJ1-5; d_gene: TRBD1; v_gene: TRBV20-1; CDR3nt: TGCAGTGCTAGTAGTCGGACAGGGGCTAGTAATCAGCCCCAGCATTTT; CDR3aa: CSASSRTGASNQPQHF
abundance: few; j_gene: TRBJ2-1; d_gene: TRBD2; v_gene: TRBV5-1; CDR3nt: TGCGCCAGCAGCCAAAGCGGGGGGGGAAATGAGCAGTTCTTC; CDR3aa: CASSQSGGGNEQFF